The rows below give T cell receptor beta chains drawn from one sample of a study of cytomegalovirus exposure and HLA in healthy donors. The protocol was immunoSEQ multiplex PCR, while the TCRdb copy is restricted to in-frame clones and leaves out a portion. Seen here are about 130,000 clones, 15% to 20% observed once, and the top ten hold approximately 2.9%. Sequencing used PBMCs. These receptors were taken from a female donor in good health and CMV-seropositive. The CDR3 runs from the conserved cysteine through the conserved F or W. D genes are given only for firm matches. Rows may omit the clone size; those that give it use once, few, many or a size class.

D gene,V gene,J gene,clone size,CDR3 protein,CDR3 DNA
TRBD2,TRBV27,TRBJ2-5,once,CASSSRTGGETQYF,TGTGCCAGCAGTTCACGGACGGGAGGGGAGACCCAGTACTTC
-,TRBV6-5,TRBJ2-5,-,CACQGRGGSQETQYF,TGTGCCTGCCAGGGAAGGGGGGGGAGCCAAGAGACCCAGTACTTC
TRBD1,TRBV28,TRBJ1-5,few,CASRETGGSNQPQHF,TGTGCCAGCAGAGAGACAGGGGGGAGCAATCAGCCCCAGCATTTT
TRBD1,TRBV6-6,TRBJ2-7,-,CASSFGTGEQYF,TGTGCCAGCAGTTTCGGGACAGGGGAGCAGTACTTC
-,TRBV29-1,TRBJ2-2,-,CSVETGANTGELFF,TGCAGCGTAGAGACAGGCGCGAACACCGGGGAGCTGTTTTTT
-,TRBV6-1,TRBJ2-6,many,CASSEVSGANVLTF,TGTGCCAGCAGTGAAGTTTCGGGGGCCAACGTCCTGACTTTC
TRBD2,TRBV18,TRBJ2-2,few,CASSPGTTDTGELFF,TGTGCCAGCTCACCGGGGACTACTGACACCGGGGAGCTGTTTTTT
-,TRBV7-6,TRBJ2-3,few,CASSRPTGLTSTDTQYF,TGTGCCAGCAGCCGTCCAACCGGACTAACTAGCACAGATACGCAGTATTTT
-,TRBV28,TRBJ2-7,once,CASISGGREQYF,TGTGCCAGCATTTCAGGGGGGCGCGAGCAGTACTTC
-,TRBV7-3,TRBJ2-1,-,CASSTSGSSYNEQFF,TGTGCCAGCAGCACATCAGGTAGCTCCTACAATGAGCAGTTCTTC
-,TRBV5-4,TRBJ2-1,few,CASSSNEQFF,TGTGCCAGCAGCTCTAATGAGCAGTTCTTC
TRBD1,TRBV2,TRBJ2-7,-,CASKDGTGSYEQYF,TGTGCCAGCAAAGACGGGACAGGGAGCTACGAGCAGTACTTC
TRBD2,TRBV10-2,TRBJ2-3,few,CASRAHPGLVADTQYF,TGCGCCAGCAGGGCGCATCCGGGACTAGTGGCAGATACGCAGTATTTT
-,TRBV27,TRBJ2-1,-,CASSLRVVRSEQFF,TGTGCCAGCAGCCTGAGAGTGGTGCGGAGCGAGCAGTTCTTC
TRBD2,TRBV7-8,TRBJ2-7,-,CASSSMVPGLAASEQYF,TGTGCCAGCAGCTCAATGGTACCGGGACTAGCGGCCTCCGAGCAGTACTTC
-,TRBV9,TRBJ2-1,few,CASSVASSYNEQFF,TGTGCCAGCAGCGTAGCTAGCTCCTACAATGAGCAGTTCTTC
-,TRBV10-1,TRBJ2-2,few,CASNLNVRGELFF,TGCGCCAGCAACTTGAACGTTCGAGGGGAGCTGTTTTTT
TRBD1,TRBV5-6,TRBJ1-2,few,CASSGPGTGVFGYTF,TGTGCCAGCAGCGGTCCCGGGACAGGGGTTTTTGGCTACACCTTC
-,TRBV29-1,TRBJ2-5,few,CSVESWSEETQYF,TGCAGCGTTGAAAGCTGGAGCGAAGAGACCCAGTACTTC
-,TRBV6-5,TRBJ2-3,few,CASRAISRPDTQYF,TGTGCCTCCAGGGCGATTTCTAGGCCAGATACGCAGTATTTT
-,TRBV2,TRBJ2-5,-,CASSPLVNGQETQYF,TGTGCCAGCAGTCCTTTAGTCAACGGGCAAGAGACCCAGTACTTC
-,TRBV28,TRBJ2-7,few,CASGLTAPLEQYF,TGTGCCAGCGGGCTAACCGCCCCTCTCGAGCAGTACTTC
-,TRBV25-1,TRBJ1-1,few,CASSDGAVEAFF,TGTGCCAGCAGTGATGGAGCCGTCGAAGCTTTCTTT
-,TRBV15,TRBJ1-5,few,CATSRELGPYQPQHF,TGTGCCACCAGCAGAGAATTGGGGCCCTATCAGCCCCAGCATTTT
TRBD1,TRBV7-9,TRBJ1-4,-,CASSIRDRPTNEKLFF,TGTGCCAGCAGCATCCGGGACAGGCCCACTAATGAAAAACTGTTTTTT
-,TRBV11-2,TRBJ2-7,few,CASSLAFGAPYEQYF,TGTGCCAGCAGCTTAGCATTTGGGGCCCCCTACGAGCAGTACTTC
-,TRBV6-6,TRBJ1-6,few,CASSSGQPLHF,TGTGCCAGCAGTTCAGGGCAACCCCTCCACTTT
-,TRBV19,TRBJ2-2,-,CASSTPGRGVTGELFF,TGTGCCAGTAGCACCCCGGGGAGGGGGGTGACCGGGGAGCTGTTTTTT
TRBD2,TRBV12-5,TRBJ2-1,few,CASGLAEYNEQFF,TGTGCTAGTGGACTAGCGGAGTACAATGAGCAGTTCTTC
TRBD1,TRBV7-2,TRBJ2-6,few,CASSPGQGPGVHGANVLTF,TGTGCCAGCAGCCCGGGACAGGGCCCAGGGGTTCATGGGGCCAACGTCCTGACTTTC
TRBD1,TRBV5-6,TRBJ2-5,-,CASSVNRGLTQETQYF,TGTGCCAGCAGCGTGAACAGGGGCCTGACCCAAGAGACCCAGTACTTC
-,TRBV11-2,TRBJ1-6,-,CASSLAAGNSPLHF,TGTGCCAGCAGCTTAGCGGCAGGGAATTCACCCCTCCACTTT
-,TRBV4-3,TRBJ1-2,-,CASSQDLERGYGYTF,TGCGCCAGCAGCCAAGATCTGGAACGGGGTTATGGCTACACCTTC
-,TRBV27,TRBJ2-2,few,CASSSRVLGPGELFF,TGTGCCAGCAGTTCCCGAGTGTTGGGCCCCGGGGAGCTGTTTTTT
TRBD2,TRBV7-2,TRBJ2-3,-,CASSPRVTSGFLGDTQYF,TGTGCCAGCAGTCCAAGAGTCACTAGCGGGTTTTTAGGAGATACGCAGTATTTT
-,TRBV2,TRBJ2-2,few,CASGSALHTGELFF,TGTGCCAGCGGGTCGGCACTACACACCGGGGAGCTGTTTTTT
TRBD1,TRBV4-3,TRBJ2-5,few,CASSPRDAGTGEGETQYF,TGCGCCAGCAGCCCAAGAGATGCCGGGACAGGGGAGGGAGAGACCCAGTACTTC
TRBD2,TRBV4-3,TRBJ2-3,-,CASSQDPGTSGSTDTQYF,TGCGCCAGCAGCCAAGATCCCGGGACTAGCGGATCCACAGATACGCAGTATTTT
-,TRBV11-2,TRBJ1-1,-,CASSLDSRGYTEAFF,TGTGCCAGCAGCTTAGATTCGAGAGGGTACACTGAAGCTTTCTTT
TRBD1,TRBV19,TRBJ1-4,few,CASRHDRGANEKLFF,TGTGCCAGTAGGCACGACAGGGGAGCTAATGAAAAACTGTTTTTT
TRBD1,TRBV14,TRBJ2-7,-,CASSQTRTGQGYEQYF,TGTGCCAGCAGCCAAACCCGAACGGGACAGGGCTACGAGCAGTACTTC
TRBD1,TRBV28,TRBJ1-6,-,CASSLGQGYSPLHF,TGTGCCAGCAGTTTAGGACAGGGGTATTCACCCCTCCACTTT
-,TRBV7-2,TRBJ1-2,few,CASSLTEFYGYTF,TGTGCCAGCAGCCTAACAGAGTTTTATGGCTACACCTTC
-,TRBV30,TRBJ2-1,-,CAWSPSGYEQFF,TGTGCCTGGAGCCCCTCAGGGTATGAGCAGTTCTTC
TRBD1,TRBV27,TRBJ1-5,-,CASSFPGQGVNQPQHF,TGTGCCAGCAGTTTCCCGGGACAGGGGGTCAATCAGCCCCAGCATTTT
-,TRBV5-1,TRBJ1-1,few,CASSPEENGVNTEAFF,TGCGCCAGCAGCCCCGAAGAGAACGGGGTGAACACTGAAGCTTTCTTT